This T cell receptor beta chain appears in the sequencing data of a study of T cell responses to AZD1222 COVID-19 vaccine. The CDR3 spans 13 residues. Trimming removed 4 bases from V and 0 bases from J, with 6 bases in between. Germline CDR1 and CDR2: MGHRA and YSYEKL. Only in-frame clones appear in the TCRdb table, and some are missing; sequencing was by immunoSEQ multiplex PCR. The sample lists more than 95,000 clones, about 89% occurring once. This specimen was peripheral blood, taken on day 0 of AZD1222 vaccination. The sequence came from an adult in good health. The rearrangement uses TRBV4-1 and TRBJ1-2, with D unresolved. The CDR3 here is CASSPPANYGYTF. DNA of the CDR3: TGCGCCAGCAGCCCCCCTGCTAACTATGGCTACACCTTC.